This T cell receptor (beta chain) was identified in a study of blood T cell repertoires in COVID-19. Whole-study context: Samples of COVID-19 (acute and convalescent) were obtained from the United States, Italy and Spain. Sources were T cells, B-cell-depleted T cells, or PBMCs; the material itself was cDNA or gDNA.

Deletions cut 4 bases from V and 7 bases from J, with 11 bases between. The V gene's germline CDR1 is SGHAT and CDR2 FQNNGV. The CDR3 is 13 amino acids. In the study's own analysis: By means of reference gene primer amplification, nucleated cell counts were estimated. Clones were read by immunoSEQ multiplex PCR, and TCRdb kept only the in-frame ones, dropping some. The V and J calls and clone size come from that table; D and trimming were worked out from the DNA. Seen here are around 95,000 clones, around four fifths observed once, and the top ten hold 13%. This clone has just a few counts. Material: peripheral blood. The clonotype was recovered from a man between 50 and 59 years old with active or convalescent COVID-19. The chain combines TRBV11-2 with TRBJ2-1, with a possible D match to TRBD2 (5 bases). The CDR3 nucleotides are TGTGCCAGCAGCTCTGGACTCTTGAATGAGCAGTTCTTC. It encodes CASSSGLLNEQFF.